The 22 T cell receptor beta chains given below trace back to one sample, sequenced in a study of beta chain features in type 1 diabetes. Study-wide findings and caveats: A moderate, significant TCRB CDR3 shortening appeared in type 1 diabetes across four CD4+ subsets.

TCRB transcripts that were expressed got sequenced, as all of the isolated RNA had been reverse transcribed. Data came from immunoSEQ multiplex PCR; TCRdb stores just in-frame clones and leaves some out. The sample holds some 660,000 clones; 11% to 15% are singletons and the top ten take roughly 0.04%. The antigens these receptors bind are not known. The sequenced material came from naive CD4+ T cells from blood. The source of these receptors is a man aged 18 to 35 with type 1 diabetes.

The chain uses TRBV4-2 and TRBJ2-3; 8 nucleotides agree with TRBD2. The V segment lost 4 bases and the J segment 4 bases; nucleotides outside the gene matches: 10. Per germline, CDR1 LGHNA and CDR2 YNFKEQ. This CDR3 has 16 residues. CDR3 loop: CASSPHRGGFSDTQYF. Here the CDR3 DNA reads TGTGCCAGCAGCCCCCACCGGGGGGGCTTCTCAGATACGCAGTATTTT.

This sequence joins TRBV5-1 and TRBJ2-3; D is unclear. This CDR3 comprises 14 residues. V was pared by 1 base and J by 4 bases, with 10 bases between. The germline V gene has CDR1 SGHRS and CDR2 YFSETQ. The CDR3 nucleotides are TGCGCCAGCAGCTTGAAACCAGGTCCAGATACGCAGTATTTT. It encodes CASSLKPGPDTQYF. The complete variable domain, with remaining parts taken from reference TRBV5-1 and TRBJ2-3, reads KAGVTQTPRYLIKTRGQQVTLSCSPISGHRSVSWYQQTPGQGLQFLFEYFSETQRNKGNFPGRFSGRQFSNSRSEMNVSTLELGDSALYLCASSLKPGPDTQYFGPGTRLTVL.

The J gene is TRBJ1-6, the V gene TRBV25-1; D not resolved. CDR1 is MGHDK, CDR2 SYGVNS, per germline. Deletions cut 10 bases from V and 7 bases from J, with 17 bases between. This CDR3 is built from 14 residues. CDR3 coding DNA: TGTGCCACCCACCCGGACGGAGGAAATTCACCCCTCCACTTT. Amino acids: CATHPDGGNSPLHF.

The rearrangement links TRBV28 to TRBJ2-3, with no clear D. Germline V gene data show CDR1 as MDHEN and CDR2 as SYDVKM. The CDR3 spans 16 residues. V shed 3 bases and J shed 3 bases, with 16 bases lying between them. The CDR3 nucleotides are TGTGCCAGCAGTTTCAGTTCAAGGGATTTAACAGATACGCAGTATTTT. Protein sequence: CASSFSSRDLTDTQYF.

A few counts support this clone. This chain connects TRBV19 to TRBJ2-1; perhaps TRBD2 as D (6 bases). The V gene lost 5 bases and the J gene lost 8 bases, with 22 bases spanning the gap. The CDR3 has 16 residues. Germline values: CDR1 LNHDA, CDR2 SQIVND (reference sequence). CDR3 nucleotides: TGTGCCAGTAGTTGGGGGAGGTACCGGGAAATCGATGAGCAGTTCTTC. Translating it yields CASSWGRYREIDEQFF.

This chain uses TRBV30 with TRBJ2-2; D remains unclear. The CDR3 loop spans 15 amino acids. The V and J ends lost 2 bases and 1 base respectively, with 11 bases between them. The germline V gene has CDR1 GTSNPN and CDR2 SVGIG (reference sequence). The CDR3, as DNA: TGTGCCTGGAGTCCTGGGGTGGGGAACACCGGGGAGCTGTTTTTT. It specifies CAWSPGVGNTGELFF.

In the case of this clone: The sample contains more than one DNA sequence encoding this CDR3. This chain uses TRBV19 with TRBJ2-7, with TRBD1 identical over 7 bases. Germline V CDR1 and CDR2: LNHDA, SQIVND (reference sequence). The CDR3 sequence is 12 residues long. J was trimmed by 3 bases and V by 5 bases; bases with no gene match: 1. The CDR3, as DNA: TGTGCCAGTAGTGGGGACAGCTACGAGCAGTACTTC. Translating gives CASSGDSYEQYF.

This clone was seen a few times. V usage is TRBV6-5 and J usage is TRBJ1-1; 11 bases fit TRBD1. This CDR3 is built from 12 residues. V was pared by 7 bases and J by 10 bases, with 5 bases of the junction left unmatched. The V gene's germline CDR1 is MNHEY and CDR2 SVGAGI. The CDR3 here is CASIGQGASAFF. Written as DNA, the CDR3 is TGTGCCAGCATTGGACAGGGGGCGTCAGCTTTCTTT.

The chain joins TRBV15 to TRBJ2-7; D is unclear. The length of the CDR3 is 14 residues. Trimming pared 1 base from V and 1 base from J, leaving 8 bases between. Germline CDR1 and CDR2: LNHNV and YYDKDF (reference sequence). The CDR3 DNA sequence: TGTGCCACCAGCAGAGTAGAGGAATCCTACGAGCAGTACTTC. It translates to CATSRVEESYEQYF.

This clone came up a few times. J is TRBJ2-2 and V is TRBV5-1; maybe TRBD2 (5 bases). Trimming cost V 1 base and J 1 base, with 14 bases left between them. The CDR3 runs to 17 residues. CDR1 SGHRS and CDR2 YFSETQ come from the germline V gene. CDR3: CASSLLPEVGNTGELFF. CDR3 in DNA: TGCGCCAGCAGCTTGTTGCCGGAGGTCGGGAACACCGGGGAGCTGTTTTTT.

This clone has only a few counts. V is TRBV4-1 and J is TRBJ1-5; D is unresolved. The germline gives CDR1 MGHRA, CDR2 YSYEKL. The V end lost 1 base, the J end lost 4 bases, and 8 bases lay between the germline ends. The CDR3 extends over 14 amino acids. CDR3 coding DNA: TGCGCCAGCAGCCAAGTAAACGGGAATCAGCCCCAGCATTTT. Its translation: CASSQVNGNQPQHF.

This clone was observed a handful of times. This sequence joins TRBV5-4 and TRBJ2-7; D ambiguous. The CDR3 covers 14 residues. V was pared by 4 bases and J by 3 bases, with 14 bases between. The germline V gene encodes CDR1 SGHNT and CDR2 YYREEE (reference sequence). CDR3 bases: TGTGCCAGCAGCCGGTCCGACGGTCTCTACGAGCAGTACTTC. Translated, it gives CASSRSDGLYEQYF.

The chain is built from TRBV27 and TRBJ2-5, with D hard to call. Trimming stripped 4 bases from V and 2 bases from J, with 8 bases between. The CDR3 runs 13 residues. Germline V gene sequence: CDR1 MNHEY, CDR2 SMNVEV (reference sequence). The CDR3 coding sequence is TGTGCCAGCAGTTCGGTATCTCAAGAGACCCAGTACTTC. Translating it yields CASSSVSQETQYF.

The chain links TRBV10-3 to TRBJ2-2; no clear D gene. V lost 1 base to trimming and J lost 6 bases, with 9 bases between them. The CDR3 is made up of 14 amino acids. Germline CDR1 reads ENHRY; CDR2 reads SYGVKD. In DNA, the CDR3 is TGTGCCATCAGTGAGTATCGGCAGTCCGGGGAGCTGTTTTTT. This codes for CAISEYRQSGELFF.

Comment on this clone: Other DNA sequences in this specimen translate into the identical CDR3. The chain uses TRBV14 and TRBJ1-2, with D unresolved. This CDR3 comprises 12 residues. The V and J ends lost 3 bases and 4 bases respectively, with 6 bases between them. Germline-derived CDR1 and CDR2 are SGHDN and FVKESK. The CDR3 sequence: CASSQVGYGYTF. The CDR3 coding sequence is TGTGCCAGCAGCCAGGTTGGCTATGGCTACACCTTC.

This chain uses TRBV9 with TRBJ2-5, with 11 bases matching TRBD1. CDR1 SGDLS and CDR2 YYNGEE come from the germline V gene. The CDR3 has 16 residues. With V trimmed by 4 bases and J by 6 bases, 11 bases remained unmatched. DNA for the CDR3: TGTGCCAGCAGCATCGAGGGACAGGGGGTCGGAAAGACCCAGTACTTC. Amino acid sequence: CASSIEGQGVGKTQYF.

The chain joins TRBV28 to TRBJ2-1, with D perhaps TRBD2 (5 bases). The CDR3 is 14 residues long. Trimming took 6 bases from V and 8 from J, leaving 17 bases between them. The V gene's germline CDR1 is MDHEN and CDR2 SYDVKM. CDR3 protein: CASSPGQPGDEQFF. The CDR3 coding sequence is TGTGCCAGCAGCCCGGGCCAGCCCGGGGATGAGCAGTTCTTC. Variable domain in full (rest from reference TRBV28 and TRBJ2-1): DVKVTQSSRYLVKRTGEKVFLECVQDMDHENMFWYRQDPGLGLRLIYFSYDVKMKEKGDIPEGYSVSREKKERFSLILESASTNQTSMYLCASSPGQPGDEQFFGPGTRLTVL.

The rearrangement uses TRBV5-4 and TRBJ2-3, with 9 nucleotides matching TRBD1. V gave up 2 bases and J gave up 5 bases; unmatched junction bases: 9. Germline values: CDR1 SGHNT, CDR2 YYREEE (reference sequence). The CDR3 has 16 amino acids. CDR3 sequence (DNA): TGTGCCAGCAGCTTCCCCTCCGGGACAGGGTTAGATACGCAGTATTTT. Protein product: CASSFPSGTGLDTQYF. The variable domain in full, completed from reference TRBV5-4 and TRBJ2-3, reads ETGVTQSPTHLIKTRGQQVTLRCSSQSGHNTVSWYQQALGQGPQFIFQYYREEENGRGNFPPRFSGLQFPNYSSELNVNALELDDSALYLCASSFPSGTGLDTQYFGPGTRLTVL.

This clone was detected only a few times. The CDR3 sequence: CASSQDKVGRGPGQPQHF. In nucleotides, the CDR3 is TGTGCCAGCAGCCAAGATAAGGTGGGCAGGGGCCCTGGTCAGCCCCAGCATTTT. The chain recombines TRBV4-2 with TRBJ1-5, with D perhaps matching TRBD1 (6 bases). The CDR3 has 18 residues. CDR1 is LGHNA, CDR2 YNFKEQ, per germline. V dropped 0 bases and J dropped 6 bases, with 21 bases sitting between them.

This chain links TRBV29-1 with TRBJ2-1; D not certain. This CDR3 spans 13 amino acids. The V end was cut by 2 bases, the J end by 7 bases, with 12 bases between. Germline lookup yields CDR1 SQVTM and CDR2 ANQGSEA. Here the CDR3 DNA reads TGCAGCGTTGAAAGGCAGGAAAGTAATGAGCAGTTCTTC. It encodes CSVERQESNEQFF.

The table lists this clone with a few counts. This sample includes further DNA sequences coding for the same CDR3. The chain is built from TRBV14 and TRBJ1-1, with D maybe TRBD1 (5 bases). CDR1 and CDR2 (germline): SGHDN, FVKESK. Trimming took off 4 bases at V and 1 base at J, with 7 bases between the two ends. The CDR3 loop spans 13 amino acids. CDR3 DNA: TGTGCCAGCAGCCTGGGACGGAACACTGAAGCTTTCTTT. It translates to CASSLGRNTEAFF.

The sample holds a few counts of this clone. This specimen includes other DNA sequences encoding the same CDR3. The rearrangement links TRBV29-1 to TRBJ1-1; 8 bases fit TRBD1. The CDR3 consists of 12 residues. After removal of 7 bases from V and 5 bases from J, the junction contained 6 bases not matched to a gene. Germline V CDR1 and CDR2: SQVTM, ANQGSEA. CDR3 amino acids: CSGDRGGTEAFF. CDR3 DNA sequence: TGCAGCGGTGACAGGGGAGGGACTGAAGCTTTCTTT.